One TCR beta chain is described in this entry. The sample holds other DNA sequences that translate to the same CDR3. This sample was taken from a study of shared clonotypes between healthy human individuals. From germline, CDR1 is SEHNR and CDR2 FQNEAQ (reference sequence). V was pared by 1 base and J by 3 bases, with 4 bases between. This CDR3 is built from 12 residues. TCRdb's copy holds only in-frame clones and misses some; the assay was immunoSEQ multiplex PCR. Found here are about 2.2 million clones, around 95% of them singletons; the top ten hold under 2%. The naive CD8 fraction comprised CD45RO-negative cells positively selected for CCR7 and excluded terminally differentiated effector memory CD45RA+ cells.

The sequenced sample was naive CD8+ T cells from PBMCs. The TCR was taken from a man aged 18 to 29 in good health. Some clones in this sample may be carry-over from other donors' samples. This rearrangement joins TRBV7-9 to TRBJ2-7; D remains unclear. The CDR3 here is CASSLDYYEQYF. In DNA, the CDR3 is TGTGCCAGCAGCTTAGATTACTACGAGCAGTACTTC. Together with reference TRBV7-9 and TRBJ2-7, the CDR3 gives the full variable domain: DTGVSQNPRHKITKRGQNVTFRCDPISEHNRLYWYRQTLGQGPEFLTYFQNEAQLEKSRLLSDRFSAERPKGSFSTLEIQRTEQGDSAMYLCASSLDYYEQYFGPGTRLTVT.